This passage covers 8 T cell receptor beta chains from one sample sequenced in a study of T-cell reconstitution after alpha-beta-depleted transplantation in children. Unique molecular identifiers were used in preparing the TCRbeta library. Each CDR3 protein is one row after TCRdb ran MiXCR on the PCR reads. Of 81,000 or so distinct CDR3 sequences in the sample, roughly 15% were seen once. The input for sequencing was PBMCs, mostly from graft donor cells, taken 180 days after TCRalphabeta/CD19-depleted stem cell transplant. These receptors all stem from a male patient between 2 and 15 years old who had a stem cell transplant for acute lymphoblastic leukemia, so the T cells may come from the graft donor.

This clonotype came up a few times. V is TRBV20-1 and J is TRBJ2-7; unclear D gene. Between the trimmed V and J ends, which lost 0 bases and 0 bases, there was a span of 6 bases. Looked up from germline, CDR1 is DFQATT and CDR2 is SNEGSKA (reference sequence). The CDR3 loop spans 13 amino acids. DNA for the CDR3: TGCAGTGCTAGAGATGGCAGCTCCTACGAGCAGTACTTC. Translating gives CSARDGSSYEQYF.

The chain's CDR3 is CASSVVTGANTGELFF. The CDR3 region has the DNA TGTGCCAGCAGCGTAGTTACAGGGGCTAACACCGGGGAGCTGTTTTTT. The chain carries TRBV9 and TRBJ2-2, with 7 bases lining up with TRBD1. J lost 2 bases, V lost 0 bases, and 4 bases had no gene match. The CDR3 contains 16 residues. From germline, CDR1 is SGDLS and CDR2 YYNGEE.

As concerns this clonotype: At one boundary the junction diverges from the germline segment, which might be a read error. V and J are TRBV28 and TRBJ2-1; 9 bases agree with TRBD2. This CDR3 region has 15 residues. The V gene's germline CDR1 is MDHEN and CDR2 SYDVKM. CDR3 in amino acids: CAGSTPSGANNEQFF. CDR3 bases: TGTGCCGGCAGCACCCCTAGCGGGGCGAACAATGAGCAGTTCTTC.

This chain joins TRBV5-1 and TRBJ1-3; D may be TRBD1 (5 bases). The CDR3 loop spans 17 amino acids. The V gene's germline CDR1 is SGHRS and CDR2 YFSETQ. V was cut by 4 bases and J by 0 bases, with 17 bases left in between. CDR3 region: CASSPLGVTFSGNTIYF. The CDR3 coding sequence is TGCGCCAGCAGCCCTCTGGGGGTGACCTTCTCTGGAAACACCATATATTTT. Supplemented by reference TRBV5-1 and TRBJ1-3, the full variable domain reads KAGVTQTPRYLIKTRGQQVTLSCSPISGHRSVSWYQQTPGQGLQFLFEYFSETQRNKGNFPGRFSGRQFSNSRSEMNVSTLELGDSALYLCASSPLGVTFSGNTIYFGEGSWLTVV.

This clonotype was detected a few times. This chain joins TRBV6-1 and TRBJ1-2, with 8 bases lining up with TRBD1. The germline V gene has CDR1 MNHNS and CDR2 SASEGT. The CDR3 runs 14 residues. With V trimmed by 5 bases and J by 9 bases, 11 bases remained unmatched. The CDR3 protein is CASSRTGTLSSYTF. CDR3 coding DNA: TGTGCCAGCAGTAGGACAGGGACCCTCTCCAGCTACACCTTC.

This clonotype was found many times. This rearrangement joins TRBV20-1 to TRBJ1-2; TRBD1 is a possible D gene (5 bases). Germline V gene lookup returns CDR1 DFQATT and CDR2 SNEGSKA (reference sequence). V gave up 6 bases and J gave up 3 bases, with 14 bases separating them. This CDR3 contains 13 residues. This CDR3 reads CSANSGPYYGYTF. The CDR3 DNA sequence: TGCAGTGCAAACTCGGGACCGTACTATGGCTACACCTTC.

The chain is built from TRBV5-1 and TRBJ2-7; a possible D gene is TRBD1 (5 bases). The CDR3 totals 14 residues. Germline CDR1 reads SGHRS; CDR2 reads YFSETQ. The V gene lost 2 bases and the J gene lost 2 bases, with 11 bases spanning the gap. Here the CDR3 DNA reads TGCGCCAGCAGCTTCAAGGGGCTCACCTACGAGCAGTACTTC. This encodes CASSFKGLTYEQYF.

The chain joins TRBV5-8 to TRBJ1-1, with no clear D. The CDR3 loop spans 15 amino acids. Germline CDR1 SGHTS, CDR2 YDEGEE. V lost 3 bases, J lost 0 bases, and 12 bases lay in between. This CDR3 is CASSWRKAMNTEAFF. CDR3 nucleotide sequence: TGTGCCAGCAGCTGGCGGAAGGCCATGAACACTGAAGCTTTCTTT.